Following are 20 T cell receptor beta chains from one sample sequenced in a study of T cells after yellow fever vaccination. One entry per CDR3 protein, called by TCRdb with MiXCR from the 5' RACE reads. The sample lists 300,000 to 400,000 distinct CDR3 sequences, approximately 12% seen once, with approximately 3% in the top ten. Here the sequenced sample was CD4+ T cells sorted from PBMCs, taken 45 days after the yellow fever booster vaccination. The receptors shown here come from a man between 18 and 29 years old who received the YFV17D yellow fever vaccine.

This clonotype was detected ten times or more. The CDR3 bases are TGTGCCAGCAGCTTAGTCACGGGCACTGAAGCTTTCTTT. Protein sequence: CASSLVTGTEAFF. The rearrangement uses TRBV7-2 and TRBJ1-1; the D is unclear. The length of the CDR3 is 13 residues. The ends were cut back, 1 base at V and 4 bases at J, with 7 bases in the middle. Germline V gene data show CDR1 as SGHTA and CDR2 as FQGNSA.

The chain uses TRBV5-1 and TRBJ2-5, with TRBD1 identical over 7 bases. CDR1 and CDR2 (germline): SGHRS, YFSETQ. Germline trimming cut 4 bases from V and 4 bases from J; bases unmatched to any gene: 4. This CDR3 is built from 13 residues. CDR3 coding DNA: TGCGCCAGCAGCGCTAGGGGGCCAGAGACCCAGTACTTC. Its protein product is CASSARGPETQYF.

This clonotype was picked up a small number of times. DNA for the CDR3: TGCAGTGCGACATCAGGGACTAGCGGAACAGAGACCCAGTACTTC. Translating it yields CSATSGTSGTETQYF. The chain couples TRBV20-1 to TRBJ2-5, with 11 positions matching TRBD2. The CDR3 contains 15 residues. The V gene end was trimmed by 6 bases and the J gene end by 4 bases; junction bases not matched to a gene: 10. Germline values: CDR1 DFQATT, CDR2 SNEGSKA (reference sequence).

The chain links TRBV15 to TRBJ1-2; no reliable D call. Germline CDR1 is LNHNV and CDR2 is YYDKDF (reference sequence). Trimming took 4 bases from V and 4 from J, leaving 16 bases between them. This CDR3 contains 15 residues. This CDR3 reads CATSTLYSLSYGYTF. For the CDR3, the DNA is TGTGCCACCAGCACTTTGTACTCCCTGAGCTATGGCTACACCTTC.

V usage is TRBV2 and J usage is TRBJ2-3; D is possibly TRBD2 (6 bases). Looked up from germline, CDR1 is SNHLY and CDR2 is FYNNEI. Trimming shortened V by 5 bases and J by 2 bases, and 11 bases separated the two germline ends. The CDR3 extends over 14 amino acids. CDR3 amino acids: CASSKGLITDTQYF. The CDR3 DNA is TGTGCCAGCAGTAAGGGACTGATCACAGATACGCAGTATTTT.

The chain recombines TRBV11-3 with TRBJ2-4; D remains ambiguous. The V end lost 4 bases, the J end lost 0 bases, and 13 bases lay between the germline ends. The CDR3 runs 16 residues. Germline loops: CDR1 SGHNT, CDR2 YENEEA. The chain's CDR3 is CASSSPPQLAKNIQYF. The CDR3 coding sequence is TGTGCCAGCAGCTCCCCCCCCCAGCTAGCCAAAAACATTCAGTACTTC.

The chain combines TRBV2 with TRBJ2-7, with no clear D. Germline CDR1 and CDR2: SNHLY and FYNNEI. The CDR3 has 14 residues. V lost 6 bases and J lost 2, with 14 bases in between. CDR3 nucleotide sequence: TGTGCCAGCAGGGCCCAGGTCTCGCCCTACGAGCAGTACTTC. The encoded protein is CASRAQVSPYEQYF.

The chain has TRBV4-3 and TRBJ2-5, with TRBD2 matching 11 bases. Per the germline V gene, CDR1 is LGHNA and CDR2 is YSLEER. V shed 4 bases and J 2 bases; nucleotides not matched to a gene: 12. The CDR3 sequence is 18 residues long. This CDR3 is CASSLSIPSGGSQETQYF. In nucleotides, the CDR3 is TGCGCCAGCAGCCTTAGCATTCCTAGCGGGGGGTCACAAGAGACCCAGTACTTC.

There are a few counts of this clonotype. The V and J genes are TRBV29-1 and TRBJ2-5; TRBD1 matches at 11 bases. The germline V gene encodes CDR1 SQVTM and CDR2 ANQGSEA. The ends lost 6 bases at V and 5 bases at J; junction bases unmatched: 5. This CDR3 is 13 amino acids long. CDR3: CSVGTGGSETQYF. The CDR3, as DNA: TGCAGCGTGGGGACAGGGGGTTCTGAGACCCAGTACTTC. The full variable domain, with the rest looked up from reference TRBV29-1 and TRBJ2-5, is SAVISQKPSRDICQRGTSLTIQCQVDSQVTMMFWYRQQPGQSLTLIATANQGSEATYESGFVIDKFPISRPNLTFSTLTVSNMSPEDSSIYLCSVGTGGSETQYFGPGTRLLVL.

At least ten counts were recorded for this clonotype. The CDR3 region is CASSLVKGNQPQHF. The CDR3 coding sequence is TGTGCCAGCAGCTTAGTTAAGGGGAATCAGCCCCAGCATTTT. The chain is built from TRBV7-2 and TRBJ1-5; D might be TRBD1 (5 bases). CDR1 SGHTA and CDR2 FQGNSA come from the germline V gene. Trimming stripped 1 base from V and 4 bases from J, with 8 bases between. The CDR3 extends over 14 amino acids.

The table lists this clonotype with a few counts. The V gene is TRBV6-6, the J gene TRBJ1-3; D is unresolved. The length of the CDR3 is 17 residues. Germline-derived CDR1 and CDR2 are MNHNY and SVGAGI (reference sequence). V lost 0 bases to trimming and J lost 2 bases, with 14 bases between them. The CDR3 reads CASSYSVFRRTGNTIYF. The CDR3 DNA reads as TGTGCCAGCAGTTACTCGGTATTTAGGCGAACTGGAAACACCATATATTTT.

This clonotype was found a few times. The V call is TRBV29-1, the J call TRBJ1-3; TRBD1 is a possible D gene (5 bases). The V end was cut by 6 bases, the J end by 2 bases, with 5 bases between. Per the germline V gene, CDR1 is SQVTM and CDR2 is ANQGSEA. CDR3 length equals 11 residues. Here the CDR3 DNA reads TGCAGCGTCAGGGCTGGAAACACCATATATTTT. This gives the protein CSVRAGNTIYF.

The CDR3 sequence is CASSLPGSNQPQHF. CDR3 nucleotides: TGTGCCAGCAGCTTGCCAGGGTCCAATCAGCCCCAGCATTTT. V and J are TRBV5-4 and TRBJ1-5; tentatively, D is TRBD1 (5 bases). Germline values: CDR1 SGHNT, CDR2 YYREEE (reference sequence). Between the trimmed V and J ends, which lost 1 base and 3 bases, there was a span of 8 bases. This CDR3 spans 14 amino acids.

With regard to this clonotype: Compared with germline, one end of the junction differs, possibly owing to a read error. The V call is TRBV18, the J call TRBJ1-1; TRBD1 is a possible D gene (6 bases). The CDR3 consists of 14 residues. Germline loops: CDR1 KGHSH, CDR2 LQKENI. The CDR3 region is CASSPFQGGAEAFF. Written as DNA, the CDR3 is TGTGCCAGCTCTCCGTTCCAAGGGGGGGCTGAGGCTTTCTTT.

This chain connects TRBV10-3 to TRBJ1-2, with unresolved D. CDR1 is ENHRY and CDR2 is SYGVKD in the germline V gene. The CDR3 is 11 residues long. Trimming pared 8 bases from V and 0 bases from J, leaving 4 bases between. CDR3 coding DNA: TGTGCCATCCGAACTAACTATGGCTACACCTTC. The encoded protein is CAIRTNYGYTF.

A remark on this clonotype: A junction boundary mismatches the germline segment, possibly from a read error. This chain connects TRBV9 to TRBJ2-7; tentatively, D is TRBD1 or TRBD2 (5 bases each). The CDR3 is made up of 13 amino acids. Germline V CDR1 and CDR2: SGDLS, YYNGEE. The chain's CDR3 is CASSVDDYEGPTF. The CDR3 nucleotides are TGTGCCAGCAGCGTAGACGACTACGAGGGGCCCACTTTC. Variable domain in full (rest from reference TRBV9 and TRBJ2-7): DSGVTQTPKHLITATGQRVTLRCSPRSGDLSVYWYQQSLDQGLQFLIQYYNGEERAKGNILERFSAQQFPDLHSELNLSSLELGDSALYFCASSVDDYEGPTFGPGTRLTVT.

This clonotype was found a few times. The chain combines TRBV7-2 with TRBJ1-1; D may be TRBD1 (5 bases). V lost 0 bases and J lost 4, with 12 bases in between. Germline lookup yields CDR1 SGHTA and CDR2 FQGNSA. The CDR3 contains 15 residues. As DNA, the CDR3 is TGTGCCAGCAGCTTAGCTTGGGGGATCGGCACTGAAGCTTTCTTT. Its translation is CASSLAWGIGTEAFF.

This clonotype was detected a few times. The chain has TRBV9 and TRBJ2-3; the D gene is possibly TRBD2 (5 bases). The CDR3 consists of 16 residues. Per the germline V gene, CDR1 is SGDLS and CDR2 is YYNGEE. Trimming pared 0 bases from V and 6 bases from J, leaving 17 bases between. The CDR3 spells CASSVEAVSVWDTQYF. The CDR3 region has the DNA TGTGCCAGCAGCGTAGAAGCGGTTTCCGTTTGGGATACGCAGTATTTT.

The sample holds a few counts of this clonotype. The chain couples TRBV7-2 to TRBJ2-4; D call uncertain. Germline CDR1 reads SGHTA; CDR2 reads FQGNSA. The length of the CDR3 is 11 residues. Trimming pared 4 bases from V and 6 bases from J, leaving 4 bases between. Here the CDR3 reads CASSWTNIQYF. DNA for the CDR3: TGTGCCAGCAGCTGGACAAACATTCAGTACTTC.

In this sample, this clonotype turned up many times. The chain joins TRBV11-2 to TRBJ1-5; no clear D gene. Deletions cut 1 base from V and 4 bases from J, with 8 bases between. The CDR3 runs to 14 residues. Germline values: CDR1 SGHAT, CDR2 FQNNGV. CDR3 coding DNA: TGTGCCAGCAGCTTAGGGGCAGGTAATCAGCCCCAGCATTTT. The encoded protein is CASSLGAGNQPQHF.